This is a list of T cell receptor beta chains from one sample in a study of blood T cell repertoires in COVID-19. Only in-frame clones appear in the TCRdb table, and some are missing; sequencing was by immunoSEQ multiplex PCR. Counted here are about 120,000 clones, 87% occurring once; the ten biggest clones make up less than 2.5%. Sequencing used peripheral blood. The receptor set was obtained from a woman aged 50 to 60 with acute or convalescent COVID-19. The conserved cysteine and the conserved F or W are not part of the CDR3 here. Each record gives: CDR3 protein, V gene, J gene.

CDR3: SVVLSTGNSGNTIY; V: TRBV29-1; J: TRBJ1-3
CDR3: AWSVNTGELF; V: TRBV30; J: TRBJ2-2
CDR3: ASSLGQGAIPYEQY; V: TRBV7-6; J: TRBJ2-7
CDR3: ASSLYGDEQF; V: TRBV19; J: TRBJ2-1
CDR3: ASLESQETQY; V: TRBV18; J: TRBJ2-5
CDR3: ASSASDPTDTQY; V: TRBV2; J: TRBJ2-3
CDR3: ASSLGQADQPQH; V: TRBV27; J: TRBJ1-5
CDR3: SVGSGATDTQY; V: TRBV29-1; J: TRBJ2-3
CDR3: ASSRLGRGAILDEQF; V: TRBV7-3; J: TRBJ2-1
CDR3: ASSMDTLGYGYT; V: TRBV19; J: TRBJ1-2
CDR3: ASRPQGTINSPLH; V: TRBV6-5; J: TRBJ1-6
CDR3: ASSLTANYGYT; V: TRBV27; J: TRBJ1-2
CDR3: ASSLPGYSPLH; V: TRBV7-2; J: TRBJ1-6
CDR3: ASSRGGLDTEAF; V: TRBV11-2; J: TRBJ1-1
CDR3: ASSSTDRIGYEQY; V: TRBV6-2/TRBV6-3; J: TRBJ2-7
CDR3: ASSSPGGAGTEAF; V: TRBV6-5; J: TRBJ1-1